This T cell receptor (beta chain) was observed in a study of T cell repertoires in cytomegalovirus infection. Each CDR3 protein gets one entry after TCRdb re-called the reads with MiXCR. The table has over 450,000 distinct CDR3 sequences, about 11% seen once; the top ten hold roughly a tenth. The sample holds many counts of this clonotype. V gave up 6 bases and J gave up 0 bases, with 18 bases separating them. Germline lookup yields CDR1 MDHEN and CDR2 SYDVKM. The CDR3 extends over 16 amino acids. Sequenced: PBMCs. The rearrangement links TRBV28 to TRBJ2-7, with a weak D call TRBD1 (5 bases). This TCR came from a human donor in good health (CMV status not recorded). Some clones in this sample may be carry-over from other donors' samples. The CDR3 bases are TGTGCCAGCAGAGCCCATCCCGGACACAGCTCCTACGAGCAGTACTTC. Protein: CASRAHPGHSSYEQYF.